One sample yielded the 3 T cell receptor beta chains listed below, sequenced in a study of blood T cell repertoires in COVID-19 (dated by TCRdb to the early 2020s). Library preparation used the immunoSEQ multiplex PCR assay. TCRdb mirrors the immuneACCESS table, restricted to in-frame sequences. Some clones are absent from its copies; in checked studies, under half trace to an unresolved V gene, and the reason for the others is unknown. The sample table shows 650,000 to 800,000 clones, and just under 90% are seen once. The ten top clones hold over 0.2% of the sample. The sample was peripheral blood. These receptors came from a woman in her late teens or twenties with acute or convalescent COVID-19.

CDR3 sequence reads: CASSESGLAGGGEQFF. The CDR3 DNA follows: TGTGCCAGCAGTGAGAGTGGCCTAGCGGGGGGAGGGGAGCAGTTCTTC. The gene calls are TRBV2 and TRBJ2-1; 11 positions agree with TRBD2. The germline V gene has CDR1 SNHLY and CDR2 FYNNEI. The J segment lost 10 bases and the V segment lost 3 bases, leaving 11 bases of the junction unmatched. CDR3 length: 16 residues.

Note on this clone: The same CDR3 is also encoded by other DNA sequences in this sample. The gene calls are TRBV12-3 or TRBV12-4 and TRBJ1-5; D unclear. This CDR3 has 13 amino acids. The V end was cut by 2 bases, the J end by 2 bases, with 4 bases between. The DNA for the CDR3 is TGTGCCAGCAGTTTACGGGGCAATCAGCCCCAGCATTTT. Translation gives CASSLRGNQPQHF.

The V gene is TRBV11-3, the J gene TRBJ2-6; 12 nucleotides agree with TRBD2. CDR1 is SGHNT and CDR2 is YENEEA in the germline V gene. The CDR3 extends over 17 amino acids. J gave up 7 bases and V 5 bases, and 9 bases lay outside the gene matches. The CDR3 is CASSPGLAGPTANVLTF. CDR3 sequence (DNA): TGTGCCAGCAGCCCCGGACTAGCGGGGCCTACCGCCAACGTCCTGACTTTC.